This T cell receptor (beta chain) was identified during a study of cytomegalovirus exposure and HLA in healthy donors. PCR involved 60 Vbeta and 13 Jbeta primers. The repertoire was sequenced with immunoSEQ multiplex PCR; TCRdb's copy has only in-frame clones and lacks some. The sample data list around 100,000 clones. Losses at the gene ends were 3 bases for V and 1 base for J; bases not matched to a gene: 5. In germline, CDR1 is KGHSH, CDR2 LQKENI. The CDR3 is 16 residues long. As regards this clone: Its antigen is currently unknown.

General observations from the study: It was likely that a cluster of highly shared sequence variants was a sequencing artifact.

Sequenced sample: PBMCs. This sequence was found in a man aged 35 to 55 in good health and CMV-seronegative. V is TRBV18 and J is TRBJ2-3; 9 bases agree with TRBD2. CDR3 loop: CASSPRSGGRTDTQYF. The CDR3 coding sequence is TGTGCCAGCTCACCCAGGAGCGGGGGGCGCACAGATACGCAGTATTTT.